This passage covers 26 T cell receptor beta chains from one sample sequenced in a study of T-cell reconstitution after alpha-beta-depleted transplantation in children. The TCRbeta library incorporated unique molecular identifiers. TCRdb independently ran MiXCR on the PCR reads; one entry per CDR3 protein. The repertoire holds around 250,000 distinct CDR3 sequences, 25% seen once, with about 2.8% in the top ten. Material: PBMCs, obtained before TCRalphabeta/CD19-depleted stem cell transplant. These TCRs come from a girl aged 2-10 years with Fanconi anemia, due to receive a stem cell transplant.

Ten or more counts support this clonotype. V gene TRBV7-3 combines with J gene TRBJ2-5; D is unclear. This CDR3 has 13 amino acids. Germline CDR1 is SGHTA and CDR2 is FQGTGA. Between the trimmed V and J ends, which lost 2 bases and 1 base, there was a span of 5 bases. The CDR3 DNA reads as TGTGCCAGCAGCTTACAAGCCCAAGAGACCCAGTACTTC. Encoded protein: CASSLQAQETQYF.

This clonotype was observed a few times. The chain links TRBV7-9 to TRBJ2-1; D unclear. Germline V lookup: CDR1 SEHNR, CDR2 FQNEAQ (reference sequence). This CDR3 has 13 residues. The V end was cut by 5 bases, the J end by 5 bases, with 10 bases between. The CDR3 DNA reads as TGTGCCAGCAGCAACCTCGTCAACAATGAGCAGTTCTTC. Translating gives CASSNLVNNEQFF.

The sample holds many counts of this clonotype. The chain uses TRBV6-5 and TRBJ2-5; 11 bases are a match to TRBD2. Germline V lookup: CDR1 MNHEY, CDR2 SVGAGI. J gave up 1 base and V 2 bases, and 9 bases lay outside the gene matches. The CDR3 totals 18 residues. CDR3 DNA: TGTGCCAGCAGTTACACCCCGGGACTAGCGGACCTCCAAGAGACCCAGTACTTC. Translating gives CASSYTPGLADLQETQYF.

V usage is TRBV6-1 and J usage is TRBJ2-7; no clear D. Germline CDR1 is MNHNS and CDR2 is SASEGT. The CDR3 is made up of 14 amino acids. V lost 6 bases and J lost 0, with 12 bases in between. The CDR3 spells CASSRTQSSYEQYF. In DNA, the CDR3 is TGTGCCAGCAGCCGTACCCAGAGCTCCTACGAGCAGTACTTC.

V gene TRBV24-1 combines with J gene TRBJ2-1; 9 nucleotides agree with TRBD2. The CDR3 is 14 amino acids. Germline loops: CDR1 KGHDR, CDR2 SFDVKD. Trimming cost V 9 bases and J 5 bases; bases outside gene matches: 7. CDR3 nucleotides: TGTGCCACCGGGGAGCGGGAGGCCAACAATGAGCAGTTCTTC. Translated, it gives CATGEREANNEQFF.

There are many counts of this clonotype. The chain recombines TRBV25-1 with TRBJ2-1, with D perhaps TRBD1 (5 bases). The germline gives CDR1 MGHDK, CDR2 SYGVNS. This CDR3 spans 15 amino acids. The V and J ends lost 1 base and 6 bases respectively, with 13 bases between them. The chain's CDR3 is CASSEFVVGPNEQFF. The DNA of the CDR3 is TGTGCCAGCAGTGAATTTGTGGTGGGGCCCAATGAGCAGTTCTTC.

Written as DNA, the CDR3 is TGCAGTGCTAGAGGTCAAACGGCAGTCCTTAGCACAGATACGCAGTATTTT. Its translation is CSARGQTAVLSTDTQYF. V is TRBV20-1 and J is TRBJ2-3; D gene ambiguous. With 1 base removed from V and 0 bases from J, the gap between germline ends came to 17 bases. CDR1 DFQATT and CDR2 SNEGSKA come from the germline V gene (reference sequence). This CDR3 region has 17 residues.

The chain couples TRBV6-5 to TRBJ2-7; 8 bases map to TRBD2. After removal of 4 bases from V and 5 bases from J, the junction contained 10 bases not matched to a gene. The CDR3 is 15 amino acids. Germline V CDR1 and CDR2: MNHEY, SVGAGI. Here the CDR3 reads CASSFSPGGQDEQYF. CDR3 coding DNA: TGTGCCAGCAGTTTCTCTCCGGGGGGGCAAGACGAGCAGTACTTC.

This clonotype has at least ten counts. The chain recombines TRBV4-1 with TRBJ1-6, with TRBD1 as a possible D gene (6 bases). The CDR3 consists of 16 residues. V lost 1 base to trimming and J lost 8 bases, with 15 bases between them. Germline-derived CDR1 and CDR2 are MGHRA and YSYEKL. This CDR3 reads CASSQANRDEDSPLHF. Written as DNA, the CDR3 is TGCGCCAGCAGCCAAGCCAACAGGGACGAGGATTCACCCCTCCACTTT.

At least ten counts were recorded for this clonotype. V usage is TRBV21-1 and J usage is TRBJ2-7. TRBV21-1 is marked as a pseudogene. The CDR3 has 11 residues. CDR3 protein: CASSKSGEQYF. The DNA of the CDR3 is TGTGCCAGCAGCAAAAGTGGGGAGCAGTACTTC.

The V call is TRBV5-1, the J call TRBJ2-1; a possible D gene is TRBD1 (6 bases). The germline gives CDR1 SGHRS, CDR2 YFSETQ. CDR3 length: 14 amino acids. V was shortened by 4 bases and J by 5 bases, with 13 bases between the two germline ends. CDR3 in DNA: TGCGCCAGCAGCCACGGACAGAGCAACAATGAGCAGTTCTTC. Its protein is CASSHGQSNNEQFF.

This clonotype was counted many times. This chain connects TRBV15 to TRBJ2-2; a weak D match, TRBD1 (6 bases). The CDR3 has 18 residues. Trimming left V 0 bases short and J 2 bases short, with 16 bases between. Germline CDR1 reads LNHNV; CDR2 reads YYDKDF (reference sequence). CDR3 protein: CATSREVSRGPNTGELFF. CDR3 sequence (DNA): TGTGCCACCAGCAGAGAGGTTAGCAGGGGCCCAAACACCGGGGAGCTGTTTTTT. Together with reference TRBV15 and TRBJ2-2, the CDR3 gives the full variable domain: DAMVIQNPRYQVTQFGKPVTLSCSQTLNHNVMYWYQQKSSQAPKLLFHYYDKDFNNEADTPDNFQSRRPNTSFCFLDIRSPGLGDTAMYLCATSREVSRGPNTGELFFGEGSRLTVL.

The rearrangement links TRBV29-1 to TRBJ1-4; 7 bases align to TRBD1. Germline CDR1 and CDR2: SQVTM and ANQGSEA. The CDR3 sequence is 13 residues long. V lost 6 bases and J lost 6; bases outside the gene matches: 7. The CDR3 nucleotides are TGCAGCGTCTATCCCGGGACAGATGAAAAACTGTTTTTT. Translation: CSVYPGTDEKLFF.

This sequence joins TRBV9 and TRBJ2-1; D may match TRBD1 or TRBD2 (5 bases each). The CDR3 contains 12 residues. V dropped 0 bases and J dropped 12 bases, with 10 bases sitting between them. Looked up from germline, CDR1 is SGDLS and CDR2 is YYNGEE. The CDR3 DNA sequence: TGTGCCAGCAGCGTAGGAGGGGATCGGCAGTTCTTC. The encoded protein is CASSVGGDRQFF.

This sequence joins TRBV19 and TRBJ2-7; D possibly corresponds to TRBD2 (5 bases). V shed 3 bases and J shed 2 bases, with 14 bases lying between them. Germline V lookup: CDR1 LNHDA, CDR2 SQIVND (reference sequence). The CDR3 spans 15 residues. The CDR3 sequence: CASSIRGPAPYEQYF. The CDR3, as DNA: TGTGCCAGTAGTATCCGGGGTCCGGCACCCTACGAGCAGTACTTC.

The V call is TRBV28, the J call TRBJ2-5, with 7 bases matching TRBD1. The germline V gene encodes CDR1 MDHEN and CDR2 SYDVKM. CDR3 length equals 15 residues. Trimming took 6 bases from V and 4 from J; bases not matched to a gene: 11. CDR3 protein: CASRAGTVGRETQYF. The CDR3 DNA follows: TGTGCCAGCAGGGCCGGGACAGTAGGACGAGAGACCCAGTACTTC.

The CDR3 protein is CSADTGISTQPQHF. The CDR3 DNA follows: TGCAGTGCAGATACAGGGATCTCAACCCAGCCCCAGCATTTT. The V call is TRBV20-1, the J call TRBJ1-5; tentatively, D is TRBD1 (6 bases). With 6 bases removed from V and 7 bases from J, the gap between germline ends came to 19 bases. The CDR3 is made up of 14 amino acids. Germline V gene sequence: CDR1 DFQATT, CDR2 SNEGSKA (reference sequence).

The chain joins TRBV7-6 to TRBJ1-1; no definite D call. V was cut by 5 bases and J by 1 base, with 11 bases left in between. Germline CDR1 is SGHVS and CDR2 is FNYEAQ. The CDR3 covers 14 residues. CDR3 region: CASSPQTGNTEAFF. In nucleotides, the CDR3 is TGTGCCAGCAGCCCCCAGACGGGGAACACTGAAGCTTTCTTT.

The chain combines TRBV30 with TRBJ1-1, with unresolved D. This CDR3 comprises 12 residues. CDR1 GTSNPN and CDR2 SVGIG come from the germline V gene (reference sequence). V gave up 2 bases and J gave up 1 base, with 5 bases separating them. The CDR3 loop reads CAWSLGNTEAFF. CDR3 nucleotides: TGTGCCTGGAGTCTCGGGAACACTGAAGCTTTCTTT.

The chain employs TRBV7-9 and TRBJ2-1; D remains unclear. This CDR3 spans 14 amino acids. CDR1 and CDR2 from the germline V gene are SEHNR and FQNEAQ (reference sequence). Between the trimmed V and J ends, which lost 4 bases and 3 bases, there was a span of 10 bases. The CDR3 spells CASSSSGYYNEQFF. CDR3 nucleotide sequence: TGTGCCAGCAGCTCCTCGGGTTACTACAATGAGCAGTTCTTC.

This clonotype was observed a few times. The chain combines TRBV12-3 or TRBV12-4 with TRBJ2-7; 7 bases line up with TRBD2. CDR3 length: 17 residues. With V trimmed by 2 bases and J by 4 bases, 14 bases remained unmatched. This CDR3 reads CASSLILRGGGNYEQYF. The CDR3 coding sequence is TGTGCCAGCAGTTTAATTTTGCGTGGCGGGGGTAATTACGAGCAGTACTTC.

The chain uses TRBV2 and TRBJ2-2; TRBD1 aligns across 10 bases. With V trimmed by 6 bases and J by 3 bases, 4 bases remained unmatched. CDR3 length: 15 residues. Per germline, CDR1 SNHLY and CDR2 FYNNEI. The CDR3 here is CASRRQGAHTGELFF. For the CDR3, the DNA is TGTGCCAGCAGACGACAGGGGGCGCACACCGGGGAGCTGTTTTTT.

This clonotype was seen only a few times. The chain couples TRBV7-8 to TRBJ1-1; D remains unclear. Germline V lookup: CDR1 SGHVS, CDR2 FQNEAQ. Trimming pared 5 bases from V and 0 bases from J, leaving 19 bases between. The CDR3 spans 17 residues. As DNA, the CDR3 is TGTGCCAGCAGCCCCGTTGCGGTCAGCCCGATGAACACTGAAGCTTTCTTT. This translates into CASSPVAVSPMNTEAFF.

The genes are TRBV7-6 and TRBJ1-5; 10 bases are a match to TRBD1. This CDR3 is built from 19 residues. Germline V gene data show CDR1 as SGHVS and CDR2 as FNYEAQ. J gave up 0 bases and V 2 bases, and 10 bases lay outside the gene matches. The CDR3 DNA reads TGTGCCAGCAGCTTAAATCGGGACAGGGGCTTATATAGCAATCAGCCCCAGCATTTT. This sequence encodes CASSLNRDRGLYSNQPQHF.

The chain's CDR3 is CASSEDREGYQPQHF. The CDR3 DNA reads TGTGCCAGCAGCGAGGACAGGGAGGGATATCAGCCCCAGCATTTT. V usage is TRBV6-1 and J usage is TRBJ1-5; 8 positions agree with TRBD1. The CDR3 runs 15 residues. Germline V gene sequence: CDR1 MNHNS, CDR2 SASEGT. The V segment lost 6 bases and the J segment 5 bases; nucleotides outside the gene matches: 9.

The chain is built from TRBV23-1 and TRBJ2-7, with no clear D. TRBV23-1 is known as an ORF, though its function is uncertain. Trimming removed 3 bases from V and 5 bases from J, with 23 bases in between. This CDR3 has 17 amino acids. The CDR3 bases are TGCGCCAGCAGTCAGCCCCGCATGGGCGCATTCCCACACGAGCAGTACTTC. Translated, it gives CASSQPRMGAFPHEQYF.